Only one count was recorded for the clone carrying this T cell receptor (beta chain). Antigen specificity is unknown. The source of the sample is a study of cytomegalovirus exposure and HLA in healthy donors. Study-level findings and limits: The study found most TCR sequences rare, yet found some public TCRs in many donors.

CDR1 is LGHNA and CDR2 is YNFKEQ in the germline V gene. With 1 base clipped from V and 5 bases from J, the junction kept 4 bases outside the gene matches. There are 15 residues in the CDR3. Method: immunoSEQ multiplex PCR; TCRdb's copy keeps in-frame clones and lacks some. The repertoire holds approximately 73,000 clones, with about 95% as singletons. The source of this sequence is a man between 18 and 29 years old in good health and CMV-seronegative. The sequenced sample consisted of PBMCs. The chain is built from TRBV4-2 and TRBJ2-5; 10 bases match TRBD2. CDR3 protein: CASSQGGTSDETQYF. CDR3 in DNA: TGTGCCAGCAGCCAAGGCGGGACTAGCGACGAGACCCAGTACTTC.